This record concerns one TCR beta chain sequence. Antigen: not known. Germline V gene sequence: CDR1 SGHRS, CDR2 YFSETQ. The CDR3 is 15 amino acids. This entry is derived from a study of CXCR3-negative and CXCR3-positive naive CD8 T cells. Overall study: Across all libraries, TRB reads numbered roughly 140 million, with about 1.5 +/- 0.3 million in each library. Study-wide results and caveats: Naive CXCR3-positive cells had TRB CDR3s more hydrophobic than those of CXCR3-negative naive cells. Whereas both naive subsets had comparably high diversity, memory CD8+ cells had much lower diversity.

It was by 5' RACE with UMI labels that the TRB cDNA libraries were prepared. For each CDR3 protein, TCRdb gives one entry from its re-call of the 5' RACE reads, without DNA. This table lists around 140,000 distinct CDR3 sequences. The chain links TRBV5-1 to TRBJ2-2. The sequencing input was naive CXCR3- CD8+ T cells from blood. Subset in this sample: CD45RO-CCR7+CD27+CD95- naive CD8+ T cells lacking CXCR3 (TNR3-). The TCR was taken from a human donor in good health. Some clones in this sample may be carry-over from other donors' samples. CDR3 residues: CASSFREYNTGELFF.